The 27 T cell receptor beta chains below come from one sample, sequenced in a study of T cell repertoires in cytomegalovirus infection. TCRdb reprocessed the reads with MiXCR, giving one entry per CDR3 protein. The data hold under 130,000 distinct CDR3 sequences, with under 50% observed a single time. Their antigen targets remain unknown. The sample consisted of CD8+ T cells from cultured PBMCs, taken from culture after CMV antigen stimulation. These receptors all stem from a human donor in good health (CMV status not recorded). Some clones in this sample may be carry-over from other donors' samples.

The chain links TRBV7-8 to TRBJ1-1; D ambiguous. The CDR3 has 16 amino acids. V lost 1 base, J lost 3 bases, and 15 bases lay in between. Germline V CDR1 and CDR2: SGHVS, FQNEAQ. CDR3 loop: CASSLVGITGDTEAFF. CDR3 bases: TGTGCCAGCAGCTTAGTGGGCATCACTGGGGACACTGAAGCTTTCTTT.

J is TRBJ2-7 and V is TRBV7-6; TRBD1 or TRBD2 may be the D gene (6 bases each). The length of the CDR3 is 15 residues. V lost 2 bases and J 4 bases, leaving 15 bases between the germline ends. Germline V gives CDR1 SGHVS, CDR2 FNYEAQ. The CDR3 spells CASSLKGGPEYEQYF. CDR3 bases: TGTGCCAGCAGCTTAAAGGGGGGACCGGAATACGAGCAGTACTTC.

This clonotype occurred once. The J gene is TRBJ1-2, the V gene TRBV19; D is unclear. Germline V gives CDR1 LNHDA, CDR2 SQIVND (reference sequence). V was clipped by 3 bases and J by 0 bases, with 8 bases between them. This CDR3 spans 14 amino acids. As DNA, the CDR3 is TGTGCCAGTAGTATTGGATCTGCTAACTATGGCTACACCTTC. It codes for CASSIGSANYGYTF.

CDR3 amino acids: CASSFTPLATSDTQYF. The CDR3 bases are TGTGCCAGCAGCTTTACCCCCCTAGCAACTTCGGATACGCAGTATTTT. This sequence joins TRBV7-8 and TRBJ2-3; the D gene is possibly TRBD2 (5 bases). The V gene's germline CDR1 is SGHVS and CDR2 FQNEAQ. V was trimmed by 3 bases and J by 6 bases, leaving 19 bases between them. This CDR3 has 16 residues.

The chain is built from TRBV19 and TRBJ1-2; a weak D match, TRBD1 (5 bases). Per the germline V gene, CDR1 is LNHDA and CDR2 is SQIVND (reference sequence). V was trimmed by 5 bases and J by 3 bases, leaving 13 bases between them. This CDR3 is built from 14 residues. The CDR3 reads CASSQGLDHYGYTF. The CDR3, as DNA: TGTGCCAGTAGTCAGGGTCTGGATCACTATGGCTACACCTTC.

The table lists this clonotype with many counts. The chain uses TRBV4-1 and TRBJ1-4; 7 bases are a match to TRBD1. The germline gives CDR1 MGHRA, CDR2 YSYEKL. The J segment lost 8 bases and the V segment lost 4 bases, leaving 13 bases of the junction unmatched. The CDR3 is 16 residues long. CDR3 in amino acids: CASSRIPDRRSEKLFF. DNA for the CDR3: TGCGCCAGCAGCCGTATACCGGACAGGCGGTCGGAAAAACTGTTTTTT.

The CDR3: CARIGFGQPQHF. The CDR3 DNA sequence: TGTGCCAGGATCGGGTTTGGTCAGCCCCAGCATTTT. The chain links TRBV5-4 to TRBJ1-5; D unclear. Looked up from germline, CDR1 is SGHNT and CDR2 is YYREEE (reference sequence). The CDR3 contains 12 residues. The germline V and J ends were trimmed by 8 bases and 6 bases, with 12 bases remaining between them. Full variable domain (rest looked up from reference TRBV5-4 and TRBJ1-5): ETGVTQSPTHLIKTRGQQVTLRCSSQSGHNTVSWYQQALGQGPQFIFQYYREEENGRGNFPPRFSGLQFPNYSSELNVNALELDDSALYLCARIGFGQPQHFGDGTRLSIL.

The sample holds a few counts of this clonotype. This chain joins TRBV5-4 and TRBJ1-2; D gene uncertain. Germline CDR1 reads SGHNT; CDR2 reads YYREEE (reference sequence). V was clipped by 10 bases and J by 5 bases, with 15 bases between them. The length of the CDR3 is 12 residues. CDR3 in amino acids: CAFPIGGYGYTF. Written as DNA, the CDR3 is TGTGCCTTCCCGATAGGAGGGTATGGCTACACCTTC. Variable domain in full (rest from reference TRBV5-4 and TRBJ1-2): ETGVTQSPTHLIKTRGQQVTLRCSSQSGHNTVSWYQQALGQGPQFIFQYYREEENGRGNFPPRFSGLQFPNYSSELNVNALELDDSALYLCAFPIGGYGYTFGSGTRLTVV.

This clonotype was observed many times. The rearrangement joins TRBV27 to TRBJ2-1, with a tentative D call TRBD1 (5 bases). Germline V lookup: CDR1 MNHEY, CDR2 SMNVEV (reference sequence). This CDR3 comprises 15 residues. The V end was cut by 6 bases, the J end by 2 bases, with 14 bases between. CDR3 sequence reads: CASRPGSMTYNEQFF. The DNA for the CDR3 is TGTGCCAGCAGGCCAGGGTCAATGACCTACAATGAGCAGTTCTTC.

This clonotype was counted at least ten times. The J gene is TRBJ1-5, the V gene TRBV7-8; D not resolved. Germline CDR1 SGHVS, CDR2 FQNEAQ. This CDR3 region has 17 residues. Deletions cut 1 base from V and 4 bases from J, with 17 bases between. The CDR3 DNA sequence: TGTGCCAGCAGCTTAGGGTCGGTCGGGTCCGGGAATCAGCCCCAGCATTTT. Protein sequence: CASSLGSVGSGNQPQHF.

In nucleotides, the CDR3 is TGTGCCAGCAGCGCCCGCGGGACAGTCAGCTCCTACAATGAGCAGTTCTTC. Translated, it gives CASSARGTVSSYNEQFF. The chain couples TRBV11-2 to TRBJ2-1; D might be TRBD1 (7 bases). This CDR3 spans 17 amino acids. The germline V and J ends were trimmed by 5 bases and 0 bases, with 17 bases remaining between them. The germline V gene has CDR1 SGHAT and CDR2 FQNNGV.

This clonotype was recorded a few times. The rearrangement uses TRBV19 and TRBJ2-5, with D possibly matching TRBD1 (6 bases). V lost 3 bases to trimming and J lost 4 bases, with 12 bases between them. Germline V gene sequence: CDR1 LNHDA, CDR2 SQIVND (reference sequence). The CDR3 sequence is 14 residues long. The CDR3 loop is CASSITPGAETQYF. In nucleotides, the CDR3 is TGTGCCAGTAGTATTACTCCAGGGGCAGAGACCCAGTACTTC.

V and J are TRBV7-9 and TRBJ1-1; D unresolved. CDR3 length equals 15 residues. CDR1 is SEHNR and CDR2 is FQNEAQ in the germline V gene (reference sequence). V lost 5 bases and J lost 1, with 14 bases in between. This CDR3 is CASSKRVGANTEAFF. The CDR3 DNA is TGTGCCAGCAGCAAAAGGGTGGGAGCGAACACTGAAGCTTTCTTT.

The CDR3 here is CASSYDGDEQYF. CDR3 DNA sequence: TGTGCCAGCAGTTACGACGGGGACGAGCAGTACTTC. V usage is TRBV6-8 and J usage is TRBJ2-7, with D maybe TRBD2 (5 bases). Trimming pared 2 bases from V and 5 bases from J, leaving 7 bases between. The CDR3 length is 12 residues. Germline CDR1 MNHGY, CDR2 SAAAGT.

The CDR3 loop reads CASSPPAARDEQFF. The CDR3 DNA reads TGTGCCAGCAGCCCCCCGGCGGCGCGGGATGAGCAGTTCTTC. This chain joins TRBV7-9 and TRBJ2-1; D is possibly TRBD2 (5 bases). Germline V lookup: CDR1 SEHNR, CDR2 FQNEAQ (reference sequence). This CDR3 has 14 residues. V was trimmed by 5 bases and J by 8 bases, leaving 16 bases between them. The full variable domain, in which reference TRBV7-9 and TRBJ2-1 provide the parts outside the CDR3, is DTGVSQNPRHKITKRGQNVTFRCDPISEHNRLYWYRQTLGQGPEFLTYFQNEAQLEKSRLLSDRFSAERPKGSFSTLEIQRTEQGDSAMYLCASSPPAARDEQFFGPGTRLTVL.

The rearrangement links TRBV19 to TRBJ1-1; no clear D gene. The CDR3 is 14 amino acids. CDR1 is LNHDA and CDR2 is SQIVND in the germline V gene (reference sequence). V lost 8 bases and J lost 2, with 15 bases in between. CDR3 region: CASGTVGSNTEAFF. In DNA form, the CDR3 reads TGTGCCAGTGGCACTGTGGGATCAAACACTGAAGCTTTCTTT.

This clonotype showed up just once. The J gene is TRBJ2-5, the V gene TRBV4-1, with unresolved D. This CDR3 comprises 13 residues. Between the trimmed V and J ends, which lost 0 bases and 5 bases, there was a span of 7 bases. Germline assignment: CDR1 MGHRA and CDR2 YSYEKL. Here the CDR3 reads CASSQDAPETQYF. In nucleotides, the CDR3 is TGCGCCAGCAGCCAAGACGCCCCGGAGACCCAGTACTTC.

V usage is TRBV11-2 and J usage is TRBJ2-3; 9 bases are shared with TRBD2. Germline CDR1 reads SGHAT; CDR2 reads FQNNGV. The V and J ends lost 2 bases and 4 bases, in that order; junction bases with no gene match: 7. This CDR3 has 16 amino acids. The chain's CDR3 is CASSLIVAGVADTQYF. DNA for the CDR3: TGTGCCAGCAGCTTAATCGTAGCGGGGGTGGCAGATACGCAGTATTTT.

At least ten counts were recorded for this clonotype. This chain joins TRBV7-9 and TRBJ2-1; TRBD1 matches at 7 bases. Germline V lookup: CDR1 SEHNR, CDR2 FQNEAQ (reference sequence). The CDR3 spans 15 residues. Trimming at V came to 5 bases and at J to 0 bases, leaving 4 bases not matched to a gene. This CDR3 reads CASSPTGDSYNEQFF. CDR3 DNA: TGTGCCAGCAGCCCAACAGGGGACTCCTACAATGAGCAGTTCTTC.

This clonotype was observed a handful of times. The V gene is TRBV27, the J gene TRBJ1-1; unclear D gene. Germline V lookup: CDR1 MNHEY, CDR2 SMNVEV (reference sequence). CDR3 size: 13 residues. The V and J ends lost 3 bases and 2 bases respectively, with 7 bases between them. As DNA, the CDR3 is TGTGCCAGCAGTTTTACAGATAACACTGAAGCTTTCTTT. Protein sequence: CASSFTDNTEAFF.

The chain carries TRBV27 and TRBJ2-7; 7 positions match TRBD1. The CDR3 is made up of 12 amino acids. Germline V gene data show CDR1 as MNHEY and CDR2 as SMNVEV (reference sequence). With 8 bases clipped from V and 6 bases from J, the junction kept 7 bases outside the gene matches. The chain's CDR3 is CASRDSNPEQYF. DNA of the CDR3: TGTGCCAGCCGGGACAGCAATCCCGAGCAGTACTTC.

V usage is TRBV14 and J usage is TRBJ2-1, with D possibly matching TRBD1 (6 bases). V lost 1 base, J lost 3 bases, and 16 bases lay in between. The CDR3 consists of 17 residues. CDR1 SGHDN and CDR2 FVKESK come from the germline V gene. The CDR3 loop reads CASSQGTWDTNYNEQFF. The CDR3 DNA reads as TGTGCCAGCAGCCAAGGTACCTGGGACACCAACTACAATGAGCAGTTCTTC.

CDR3 amino acids: CASSKVSTDTQYF. The CDR3 coding sequence is TGTGCCAGCAGTAAAGTGAGCACAGATACGCAGTATTTT. V gene TRBV27 combines with J gene TRBJ2-3, with no clear D. Trimming shortened V by 5 bases and J by 0 bases, and 6 bases separated the two germline ends. This CDR3 contains 13 residues. Germline CDR1 and CDR2: MNHEY and SMNVEV (reference sequence).

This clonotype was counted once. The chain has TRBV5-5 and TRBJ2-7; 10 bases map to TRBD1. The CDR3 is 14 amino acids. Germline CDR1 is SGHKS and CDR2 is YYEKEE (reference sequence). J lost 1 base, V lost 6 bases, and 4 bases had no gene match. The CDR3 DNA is TGTGCCAGCATTTGGGACAGGGGATCCTACGAGCAGTACTTC. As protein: CASIWDRGSYEQYF. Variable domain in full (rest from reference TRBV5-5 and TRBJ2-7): DAGVTQSPTHLIKTRGQQVTLRCSPISGHKSVSWYQQVLGQGPQFIFQYYEKEERGRGNFPDRFSARQFPNYSSELNVNALLLGDSALYLCASIWDRGSYEQYFGPGTRLTVT.

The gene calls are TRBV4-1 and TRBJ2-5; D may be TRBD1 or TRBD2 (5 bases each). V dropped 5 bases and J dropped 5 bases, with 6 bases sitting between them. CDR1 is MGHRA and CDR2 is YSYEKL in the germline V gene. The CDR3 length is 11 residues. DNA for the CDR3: TGCGCCAGCAGCTGGGGGGAGACCCAGTACTTC. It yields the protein CASSWGETQYF.

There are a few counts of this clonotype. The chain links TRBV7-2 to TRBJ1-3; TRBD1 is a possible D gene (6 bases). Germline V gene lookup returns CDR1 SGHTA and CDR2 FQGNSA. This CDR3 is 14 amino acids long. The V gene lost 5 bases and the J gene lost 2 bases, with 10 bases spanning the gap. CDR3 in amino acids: CASSDGQTGNTIYF. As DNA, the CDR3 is TGTGCCAGCAGCGATGGACAGACTGGAAACACCATATATTTT.

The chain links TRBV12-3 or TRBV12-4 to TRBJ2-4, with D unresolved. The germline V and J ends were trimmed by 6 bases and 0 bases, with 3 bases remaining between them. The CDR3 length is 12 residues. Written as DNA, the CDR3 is TGTGCCAGCAGCCCAGCCAAAAACATTCAGTACTTC. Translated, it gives CASSPAKNIQYF.